This T cell receptor (beta chain) was identified in a study of T cell changes during pregnancy in multiple sclerosis. The assay was immunoSEQ multiplex PCR, and TCRdb's table has in-frame clones only and misses some. The data contain some 40,000 clones, approximately 94% of them singletons. The CDR3 loop spans 15 amino acids. Unmatched junction bases numbered 8, after V lost 5 bases and J lost 6 bases. Germline CDR1 reads KGHSH; CDR2 reads LQKENI. The chain employs TRBV18 and TRBJ1-4, with 8 bases fitting TRBD1. The receptor's source is a female donor with multiple sclerosis, enrolled in a pregnancy study. The sample was peripheral blood, taken in the third trimester of pregnancy. The CDR3 loop is CASSADRGRDEKLFF. For the CDR3, the DNA is TGTGCCAGCTCAGCAGACAGGGGAAGGGATGAAAAACTGTTTTTT.